A selection of T cell receptor beta chains follows, all from one sample in a study of T-cell reconstitution after alpha-beta-depleted transplantation in children. TCRdb re-analysed the PCR reads in MiXCR, keeping a single row per CDR3 protein. The table lists approximately 97,000 distinct CDR3 sequences, 6% to 9% of them singletons. The material sequenced was PBMCs, taken before TCRalphabeta/CD19-depleted stem cell transplant. The origin of the receptors is a boy aged 2 to 9 with acute lymphoblastic leukemia, due to receive a stem cell transplant. The CDR3 runs from the conserved cysteine through the conserved F or W. The D gene is left open where the match is weak. Only part of the rows carry a size: once, few, many, or a class if the clone is expanded.

V gene	D gene	J gene	clone size	CDR3 protein	CDR3 DNA
TRBV18	TRBD2	TRBJ2-3	NA	CASSSGAAGLAGSTDTQYF	TGTGCCAGCTCATCCGGGGCCGCGGGACTAGCGGGAAGCACAGATACGCAGTATTTT
TRBV20-1	NA	TRBJ1-2	NA	CSPSTSNYGYTF	TGCAGTCCTTCCACATCCAACTATGGCTACACCTTC
TRBV27	NA	TRBJ1-1	NA	CASSLLSRDGNTEAFF	TGTGCCAGCAGTTTATTGAGCCGGGACGGGAACACTGAAGCTTTCTTT
TRBV7-2	NA	TRBJ1-3	many	CASSSRQLSGNTIYF	TGTGCCAGCAGCTCCCGACAGCTCTCTGGAAACACCATATATTTT
TRBV14	NA	TRBJ1-6	NA	CASSQDLVGVGNSPLHF	TGTGCCAGCAGCCAAGATCTTGTAGGGGTCGGTAATTCACCCCTCCACTTT
TRBV21-1	NA	TRBJ2-3	many	CASSGRGASGSTDTQYF	TGTGCCAGCAGCGGACGTGGGGCTAGCGGGAGCACAGATACGCAGTATTTT
TRBV10-3	NA	TRBJ2-5	few	CAISEPKGGGQETQYF	TGTGCCATCAGTGAGCCCAAGGGGGGGGGGCAAGAGACCCAGTACTTC
TRBV7-9	TRBD1	TRBJ2-7	many	CASSLDRVGEQYF	TGTGCCAGCAGCTTGGACAGGGTAGGCGAGCAGTACTTC
TRBV4-1	NA	TRBJ1-2	NA	CASSQPARGRRGYTF	TGCGCCAGCAGCCAACCTGCCAGGGGCAGGCGCGGCTACACCTTC
TRBV7-8	TRBD2	TRBJ2-4	many	CASSLVGGSAGNIQYF	TGTGCCAGCAGCTTAGTCGGGGGGTCCGCGGGAAACATTCAGTACTTC
TRBV20-1	TRBD2	TRBJ2-5	few	CSASHPPKRGDPYQETQYF	TGCAGTGCTAGCCACCCCCCTAAGCGGGGGGACCCGTACCAAGAGACCCAGTACTTC